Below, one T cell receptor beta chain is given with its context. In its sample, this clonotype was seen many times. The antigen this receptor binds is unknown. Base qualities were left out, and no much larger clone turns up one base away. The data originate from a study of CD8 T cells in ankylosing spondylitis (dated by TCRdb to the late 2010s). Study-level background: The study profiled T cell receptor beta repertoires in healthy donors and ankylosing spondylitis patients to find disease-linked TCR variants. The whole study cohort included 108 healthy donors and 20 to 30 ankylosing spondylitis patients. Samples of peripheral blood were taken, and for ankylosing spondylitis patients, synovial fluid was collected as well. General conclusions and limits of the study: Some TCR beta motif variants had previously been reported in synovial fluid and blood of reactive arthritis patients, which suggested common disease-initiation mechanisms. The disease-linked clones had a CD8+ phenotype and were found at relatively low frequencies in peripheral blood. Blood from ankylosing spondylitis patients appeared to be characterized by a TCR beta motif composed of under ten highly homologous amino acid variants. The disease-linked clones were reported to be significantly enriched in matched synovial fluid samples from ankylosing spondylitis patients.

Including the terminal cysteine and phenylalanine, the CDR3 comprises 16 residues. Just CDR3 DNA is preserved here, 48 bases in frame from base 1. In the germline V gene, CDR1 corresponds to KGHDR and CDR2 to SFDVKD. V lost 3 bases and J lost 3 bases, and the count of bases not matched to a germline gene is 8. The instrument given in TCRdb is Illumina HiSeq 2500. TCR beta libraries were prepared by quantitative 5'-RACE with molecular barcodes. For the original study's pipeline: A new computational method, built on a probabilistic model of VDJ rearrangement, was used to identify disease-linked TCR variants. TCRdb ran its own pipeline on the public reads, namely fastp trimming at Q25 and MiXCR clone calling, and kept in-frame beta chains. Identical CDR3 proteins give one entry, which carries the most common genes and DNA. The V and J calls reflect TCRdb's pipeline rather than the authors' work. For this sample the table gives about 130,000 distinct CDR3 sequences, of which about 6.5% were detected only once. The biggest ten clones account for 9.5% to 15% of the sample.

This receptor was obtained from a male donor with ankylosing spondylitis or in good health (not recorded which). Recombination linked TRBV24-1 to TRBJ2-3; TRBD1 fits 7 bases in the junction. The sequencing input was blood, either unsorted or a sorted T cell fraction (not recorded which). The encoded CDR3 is CATSDTGTVGTDTQYF. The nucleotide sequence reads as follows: TGTGCCACCAGTGATACCGGGACAGTTGGGACAGATACGCAGTATTTT.